The 10 T cell receptor beta chains given below trace back to one sample, sequenced in a study of naive and memory T cell subsets. The beta constant-region primer was an equimolar mix of two oligonucleotides covering TRBC1 and TRBC2. TCRdb recomputed calls from the UMI-ligation and nested PCR reads with MiXCR, one row per CDR3 protein. The profile shows 25,000 to 30,000 distinct CDR3 sequences, around 10% of them singletons. Input material: effector memory CD4+ T cells from blood. Subset indicated: effector memory, CD45RA- CD27-. Every receptor here comes from a human donor in good health.

This chain links TRBV27 with TRBJ2-7; D may be TRBD2 (7 bases). Trimming stripped 8 bases from V and 3 bases from J, with 17 bases between. Germline loops: CDR1 MNHEY, CDR2 SMNVEV (reference sequence). The CDR3 totals 14 residues. In DNA, the CDR3 is TGTGCCAGCGGGGGGGCAGATCCGTACTACGAGCAGTACTTC. It codes for CASGGADPYYEQYF.

The CDR3 loop reads CASSSAGAAGDEQFF. The CDR3, as DNA: TGTGCCAGCAGTTCAGCGGGGGCCGCAGGAGATGAGCAGTTCTTC. V is TRBV28 and J is TRBJ2-1, with TRBD2 matching 8 bases. The trim removed 4 bases at V and 8 bases at J, leaving 10 bases unmatched. There are 15 residues in the CDR3. Germline CDR1 reads MDHEN; CDR2 reads SYDVKM. Drawing the rest from reference TRBV28 and TRBJ2-1, the complete variable domain is DVKVTQSSRYLVKRTGEKVFLECVQDMDHENMFWYRQDPGLGLRLIYFSYDVKMKEKGDIPEGYSVSREKKERFSLILESASTNQTSMYLCASSSAGAAGDEQFFGPGTRLTVL.

This clonotype was seen only a few times. The J gene is TRBJ2-1, the V gene TRBV12-3 or TRBV12-4, with D unclear. The V and J ends lost 5 bases and 10 bases respectively, with 9 bases between them. This CDR3 contains 11 residues. The CDR3 reads CASSIRPEQFF. CDR3 nucleotide sequence: TGTGCCAGCAGTATTAGACCAGAGCAGTTCTTC.

The V gene is TRBV14, the J gene TRBJ2-7, with a tentative D call TRBD2 (5 bases). CDR3 size: 15 residues. V was clipped by 1 base and J by 3 bases, with 13 bases between them. Germline V gene data show CDR1 as SGHDN and CDR2 as FVKESK. This CDR3 reads CASSQVGNARYEQYF. CDR3 DNA: TGTGCCAGCAGCCAAGTCGGGAACGCGCGCTACGAGCAGTACTTC.

The chain links TRBV24-1 to TRBJ2-6; unclear D gene. The CDR3 is made up of 16 amino acids. V was trimmed by 4 bases and J by 0 bases, leaving 9 bases between them. From germline, CDR1 is KGHDR and CDR2 SFDVKD. DNA of the CDR3: TGTGCCACCAGTGACCAGACCCGCTCTGGGGCCAACGTCCTGACTTTC. Protein product: CATSDQTRSGANVLTF.

This clonotype was observed at least ten times. The chain combines TRBV25-1 with TRBJ2-7; 7 nucleotides line up with TRBD2. The CDR3 runs to 15 residues. Germline V gene sequence: CDR1 MGHDK, CDR2 SYGVNS. J lost 6 bases, V lost 7 bases, and 15 bases had no gene match. This CDR3 is CASTPLATSAAEQYF. DNA of the CDR3: TGTGCCAGCACCCCCCTCGCAACTAGCGCAGCCGAGCAGTACTTC.

In its sample, this clonotype ranks as medium-sized. V usage is TRBV7-6 and J usage is TRBJ2-3, with D tentatively TRBD2 (5 bases). The CDR3 sequence is 15 residues long. Germline assignment: CDR1 SGHVS and CDR2 FNYEAQ. V was shortened by 2 bases and J by 3 bases, with 12 bases between the two germline ends. CDR3 in amino acids: CASSLSGVLTDTQYF. The CDR3 nucleotides are TGTGCCAGCAGCTTATCCGGGGTCTTAACAGATACGCAGTATTTT. Drawing the rest from reference TRBV7-6 and TRBJ2-3, the complete variable domain is GAGVSQSPRYKVTKRGQDVALRCDPISGHVSLYWYRQALGQGPEFLTYFNYEAQQDKSGLPNDRFSAERPEGSISTLTIQRTEQRDSAMYRCASSLSGVLTDTQYFGPGTRLTVL.

This clonotype occurred once. V usage is TRBV7-2 and J usage is TRBJ2-5, with D perhaps being TRBD1 or TRBD2 (5 bases each). Germline V gene lookup returns CDR1 SGHTA and CDR2 FQGNSA. The CDR3 extends over 18 amino acids. V dropped 1 base and J dropped 2 bases, with 20 bases sitting between them. CDR3 sequence (DNA): TGTGCCAGCAGCTTAGTGGCACTAGGGGCGGTTCGGCAAGAGACCCAGTACTTC. Translated, it gives CASSLVALGAVRQETQYF.

This clonotype was seen only a few times. This chain connects TRBV7-2 to TRBJ1-1, with D hard to call. The CDR3 loop spans 13 amino acids. V lost 0 bases and J lost 6, with 8 bases in between. In germline, CDR1 is SGHTA, CDR2 FQGNSA. The CDR3 protein is CASSLAGISEAFF. The CDR3 coding sequence is TGTGCCAGCAGCTTAGCCGGTATCTCTGAAGCTTTCTTT.

This clonotype was detected ten times or more. V and J are TRBV20-1 and TRBJ1-5, with 10 bases lining up with TRBD1. The length of the CDR3 is 16 residues. V lost 3 bases to trimming and J lost 5 bases; unmatched junction nucleotides: 10. CDR1 DFQATT and CDR2 SNEGSKA come from the germline V gene (reference sequence). This chain's CDR3 is CSARGGQGVFDQPQHF. The CDR3 nucleotides are TGCAGTGCTAGGGGCGGACAGGGGGTTTTCGATCAGCCCCAGCATTTT.